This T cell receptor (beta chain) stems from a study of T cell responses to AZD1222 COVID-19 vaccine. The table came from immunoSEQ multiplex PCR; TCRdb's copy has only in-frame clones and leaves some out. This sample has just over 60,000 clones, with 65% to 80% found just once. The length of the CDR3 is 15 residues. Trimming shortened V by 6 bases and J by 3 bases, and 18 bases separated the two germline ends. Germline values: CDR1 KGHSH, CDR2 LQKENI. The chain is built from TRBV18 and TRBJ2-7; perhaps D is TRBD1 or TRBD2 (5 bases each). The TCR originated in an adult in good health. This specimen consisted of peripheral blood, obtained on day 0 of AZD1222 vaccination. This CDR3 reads CASSFFEGPVYEQYF. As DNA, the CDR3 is TGTGCCAGCTCCTTCTTCGAGGGGCCAGTCTACGAGCAGTACTTC.